This T cell receptor (beta chain) comes out of a study of immune heterogeneity within non-small cell lung tumors (dated by TCRdb to the late 2010s). Notes on the research overall: By histology, a few squamous cell carcinomas, 9 to 11 non-squamous carcinomas and 1 tumor not otherwise specified were included. Whole-exome sequencing, RNA-seq and TCR beta repertoire sequencing were combined for multiple spatially distinct regions from each NSCLC tumor so that intratumoral immune heterogeneity could be examined. Neoantigen binding to each patient's HLA alleles was predicted with netMHCpan-3.0 for mutant peptides of 8 to 11 amino acids. TCR repertoires were analyzed from approximately 60 tumor loci of about 15 patients, while transcriptome data covered only 40 to 50 loci from about twelve patients. Study-wide conclusions, independent of this receptor: Local T-cell repertoire clonality showed a statistically significant but moderate positive correlation with local tumor mutational burden (R roughly 0.31). Individual patients mostly had different high-frequency TCR beta clonotypes. Within a patient, identical dominant CDR3B clonotypes were found to recur across loci, yet unique high-frequency clones were also harbored in different tumor locations.

The sample holds many counts of this clonotype. The specificity of this receptor is unknown. Base-call qualities are not available, and no considerably larger clone is one nucleotide away. For the TCR template, genomic DNA was extracted from bulk tumor tissue, and approximately 600 ng of gDNA was amplified for each sample. During surgery, several biopsies were collected from each primary tumor and placed as far from one another as possible within the tumor mass. Patients in the study cohort, which was described as untreated, were newly diagnosed NSCLC cases going through curative surgery. The samples came from under 19 patients with newly diagnosed non-small cell lung cancer who were having surgery intended to be curative. Two independent pathologists examined the resected tumor masses. Only high-quality DNA and RNA samples were carried forward to sequencing. A multiplex PCR system amplified the TCR beta CDR3 region, with a first 10-cycle round using 32 V-gene forward and 13 J-gene reverse primers. The first PCR round used a QIAGEN Multiplex PCR Kit, and the primer sequences were filed in Chinese patent CN105087789A. A second PCR round added Illumina universal primers using the Phusion High-Fidelity PCR Kit. TCR libraries were paired-end sequenced at 151 bp read length on the Illumina HiSeq X Ten platform. The source study handled its data this way. Cutadapt was used to discard reads without multiplex PCR primers, PEAR merged the read pairs, and MiXCR with default settings called the CDR3 regions. Repertoire diversity was assessed by Shannon entropy, and clonality was calculated as one minus the Shannon entropy divided by the ln of the count of productive unique sequences. Dominant or high-frequency T-cell clones were defined as clonotypes at frequencies of at least 0.5%. TCRdb cleaned the public reads at Q25 with fastp, built clones with MiXCR and kept in-frame beta chains. Every distinct CDR3 protein forms one entry, paired with its most common genes and DNA. The V and J calls, along with clone size, are taken from TCRdb and not from the paper's own processing. Within this sample are 9,000 to 10,000 distinct CDR3 sequences, with roughly a third of them counted one time only. The leading ten clones occupy about 11% of the sample.

The junction carries 20 bases between V and J, which are trimmed by 0 bases and 3 bases respectively. CDR1 MNHEY and CDR2 SVGEGT are derived from the germline V gene. The CDR3 numbers 18 residues from cysteine through phenylalanine. Only the CDR3 portion is preserved as DNA: 54 bases, with reading frame beginning at the first base. Here the chain combines TRBV6-2 or TRBV6-3 and TRBJ2-5, and perhaps TRBD1 as D gene, on 5 matching bases. The receptor comes from a man in his 60s with non-small cell lung cancer. Source material: lung tumor tissue. The nucleotide sequence is given as TGTGCCAGCAGTTACTCGATTTTTTGGGGCTTACCAAAAGAGACCCAGTACTTC. This is translated as CASSYSIFWGLPKETQYF.